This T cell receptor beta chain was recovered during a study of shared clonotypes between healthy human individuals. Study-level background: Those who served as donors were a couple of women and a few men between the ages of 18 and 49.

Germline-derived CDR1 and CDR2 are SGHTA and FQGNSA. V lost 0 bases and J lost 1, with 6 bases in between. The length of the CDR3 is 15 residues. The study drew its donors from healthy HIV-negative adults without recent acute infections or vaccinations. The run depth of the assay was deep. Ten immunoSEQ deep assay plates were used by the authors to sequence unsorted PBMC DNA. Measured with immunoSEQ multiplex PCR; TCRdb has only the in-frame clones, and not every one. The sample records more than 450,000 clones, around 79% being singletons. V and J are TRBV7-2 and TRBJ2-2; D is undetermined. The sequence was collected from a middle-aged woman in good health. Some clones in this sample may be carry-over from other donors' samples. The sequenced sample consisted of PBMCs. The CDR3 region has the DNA TGTGCCAGCAGCTTAGCGGCCGGGAACACCGGGGAGCTGTTTTTT. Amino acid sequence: CASSLAAGNTGELFF.